This T cell receptor beta chain emerged from a study of T cell repertoires in cytomegalovirus infection. Study-level findings and limits: Clonotypes of TCR beta that were HLA-C-restricted and CMV-specific dominated the ex vivo response.

As regards this clonotype: The antigen remains unidentified.

TCRdb analysed the reads with MiXCR anew, one entry per CDR3 protein. The sample contains roughly 250,000 distinct CDR3 sequences, over 9% of which appear only once. CDR3 length: 12 amino acids. The V gene's germline CDR1 is GTSNPN and CDR2 SVGIG (reference sequence). V was trimmed by 1 base and J by 4 bases, leaving 5 bases between them. This clonotype was obtained from a human donor in good health (CMV status not recorded). Some clones in this sample may be carry-over from other donors' samples. The chain employs TRBV30 and TRBJ1-5; possible D gene TRBD1, 5 bases. Sequencing used PBMCs. The CDR3 here is CAWSEGNQPQHF. DNA for the CDR3: TGTGCCTGGAGTGAGGGGAATCAGCCCCAGCATTTT.